These T cell receptor beta chains were read from a single sample in a study of T cell repertoires in cytomegalovirus infection. TCRdb reprocessed the reads via MiXCR and lists one record per CDR3 protein. The repertoire holds a few hundred thousand distinct CDR3 sequences, with about 13% as singletons. The sequenced sample consisted of PBMCs. The receptors here all came from a human donor in good health (CMV status not recorded). Some clones in this sample may be carry-over from other donors' samples. CDR3s include the opening cysteine and the closing phenylalanine or tryptophan. Fields, in order: D gene, J gene, clone size, V gene, CDR3 length, CDR3 DNA, CDR3 protein. A D gene is named only where the DNA matches it firmly. Clone size is given for some rows only: seen once, a few or many times, or a class if the clone is expanded.

>.|TRBJ2-1|.|TRBV3-1|14
TGTGCCAGCAGCCAAGATATAGTAGCGCTAGAGCAGTTCTTC
CASSQDIVALEQFF
>TRBD1|TRBJ2-1|.|TRBV25-1|16
TGTGCCAGCAGTGATCGGGGACAGGGTTCCTACAATGAGCAGTTCTTC
CASSDRGQGSYNEQFF
>.|TRBJ1-6|.|TRBV28|12
TGTGCCAGCAGTGCAGGGAACTCACCCCTCCACTTT
CASSAGNSPLHF
>.|TRBJ2-2|many|TRBV11-2|18
TGTGCCAGCAGCTTTATCGGGCAGGCGGCCTCGGACACCGGGGAGCTGTTTTTT
CASSFIGQAASDTGELFF
>TRBD2|TRBJ2-7|.|TRBV7-9|18
TGTGCCAGCAGCTTGAAGGCTAGCGGGGGCAGCTCCCCTTACGAGCAGTACTTC
CASSLKASGGSSPYEQYF
>.|TRBJ1-1|few|TRBV3-1|14
TGTGCCAGCAGCCGGGACCTCATGAACACTGAAGCTTTCTTT
CASSRDLMNTEAFF
>.|TRBJ1-4|once|TRBV20-1|16
TGCAGTGCCAGTTCCCTAACCCTCTCGGAGGTTGAAAAACTGTTTTTT
CSASSLTLSEVEKLFF
>TRBD1|TRBJ2-4|.|TRBV18|14
TGTGCCAGCTCCCCGACAGGGGGGGAAAACATTCAGTACTTC
CASSPTGGENIQYF
>TRBD2|TRBJ2-7|many|TRBV7-2|15
TGTGCCAGCAGCTCCGGCTTTGGGAGGGCCCTCGAGCAGTACTTC
CASSSGFGRALEQYF
>.|TRBJ1-3|many|TRBV7-8|13
TGTGCCAGCAGCCCTATCGCGGGAAACACCATATATTTT
CASSPIAGNTIYF
>.|TRBJ1-6|many|TRBV7-3|17
TGTGCCAGCAGCCCTCGACTTGTGGGGGGACAAAATTCACCCCTCCACTTT
CASSPRLVGGQNSPLHF
>.|TRBJ1-1|.|TRBV6-5|14
TGTGCCAGCAGTTACGGCAGCCTGAACACTGAAGCTTTCTTT
CASSYGSLNTEAFF
>TRBD1|TRBJ2-1|many|TRBV7-8|12
TGTGCCAGCAGCCCACAGGGGGCTGAGCAGTTCTTC
CASSPQGAEQFF
>.|TRBJ2-6|.|TRBV29-1|13
TGCAGCGTTGACTTAACCGGGGCCAACGTCCTGACTTTC
CSVDLTGANVLTF
>TRBD1|TRBJ1-4|many|TRBV28|16
TGTGCCAGCAGCCCAACCACAGGGGCGGAGGATGAAAAACTGTTTTTT
CASSPTTGAEDEKLFF
>TRBD2|TRBJ2-3|.|TRBV20-1|18
TGCAGTGCTAGAGGGTGGGCGGGAGGTCCCATGAACACAGATACGCAGTATTTT
CSARGWAGGPMNTDTQYF
>TRBD2|TRBJ2-2|.|TRBV20-1|17
TGCAGTGCTAGAGACCGAGGGCGGGGGTCGAACACCGGGGAGCTGTTTTTT
CSARDRGRGSNTGELFF
>.|TRBJ2-3|.|TRBV6-4|12
TGTGCCAGCAGTGACGGCCAAGATACGCAGTATTTT
CASSDGQDTQYF
>.|TRBJ2-1|many|TRBV3-1|13
TGTGCCAGCAGCCAAGCAGGAAACAATGAGCAGTTCTTC
CASSQAGNNEQFF
>.|TRBJ2-1|.|TRBV6-5|12
TGTGCCAGCAGTGACCCTTGGGGTGAGCAGTTCTTC
CASSDPWGEQFF
>.|TRBJ2-3|many|TRBV11-2|13
TGTGCCAGCAGCGCCCGACTCCAAGATACGCAGTATTTT
CASSARLQDTQYF
>.|TRBJ2-7|.|TRBV9|14
TGTGCCAGCAGCCCCAGGGTCTTCAGCTACGAGCAGTACTTC
CASSPRVFSYEQYF
>TRBD2|TRBJ2-7|many|TRBV25-1|12
TGTGCCAGCAGTCGGGGGGTCTACGAGCAGTACTTC
CASSRGVYEQYF
>TRBD1|TRBJ1-2|medium-sized|TRBV7-2|15
TGTGCCAGCAGTTCTACGACAGGGCTCGACTATGGCTACACCTTC
CASSSTTGLDYGYTF
>TRBD2|TRBJ2-3|few|TRBV7-2|17
TGTGCCAGCAGCTCTGGACTAGCGGGAGTGGGGATAGATACGCAGTATTTT
CASSSGLAGVGIDTQYF
>TRBD2|TRBJ2-3|many|TRBV29-1|16
TGCAGCGTTGAAGGGTGGCTAGCGGGAGCTGGCGATACGCAGTATTTT
CSVEGWLAGAGDTQYF
>.|TRBJ1-6|many|TRBV6-6|15
TGTGCCAGCAGTTACTCCCCCCCCGTCCATTCACCCCTCCACTTT
CASSYSPPVHSPLHF
>TRBD2|TRBJ2-2|many|TRBV6-2/TRBV6-3|18
TGTGCCAGCAGTGCCCTAGCGGGAGGACTCCGGAACACCGGGGAGCTGTTTTTT
CASSALAGGLRNTGELFF
>.|TRBJ2-7|.|TRBV2|14
TGTGCCAGCCTTTTGGACTACCAATCCTACGAGCAGTACTTC
CASLLDYQSYEQYF
>TRBD2|TRBJ2-1|few|TRBV29-1|14
TGCAGCGTTGGGCGGGAGGGCCGAGTCAATGAGCAGTTCTTC
CSVGREGRVNEQFF
>TRBD2|TRBJ2-1|many|TRBV29-1|14
TGCAGCGTTGTTCCTAGCGGGGGGGACCCGTCGCAGTTCTTC
CSVVPSGGDPSQFF
>.|TRBJ1-3|.|TRBV9|15
TGTGCCAGCAGCGTAGTAGCGCCCCCCGCGGACACCATATATTTT
CASSVVAPPADTIYF
>TRBD2|TRBJ2-7|.|TRBV4-2|15
TGCGCCAGCAGCCAGGGACTAGCGGGGAGCTACGAGCAGTACTTC
CASSQGLAGSYEQYF
>.|TRBJ2-2|many|TRBV7-6|14
TGTGCCAGCAGCCCTACCCCAAACACCGGGGAGCTGTTTTTT
CASSPTPNTGELFF
>TRBD2|TRBJ2-7|few|TRBV6-2/TRBV6-3|18
TGTGCCAGCAGTTACACTGGGACTAGCGGGAGTGTCCGCTACGAGCAGTACTTC
CASSYTGTSGSVRYEQYF
>.|TRBJ1-1|.|TRBV20-1|18
TGCAGTGCTAGAGATACCCCTCGGGGGGTGCTATTGAACACTGAAGCTTTCTTT
CSARDTPRGVLLNTEAFF
>.|TRBJ2-4|few|TRBV7-9|14
TGTGCCAGCAGCCCGTCGACCGCCAAAAACATTCAGTACTTC
CASSPSTAKNIQYF
>TRBD2|TRBJ2-1|few|TRBV5-6|14
TGTGCCAGCAGCTTGGTCCGACTAGCGGAAGAGCAGTTCTTC
CASSLVRLAEEQFF
>.|TRBJ1-1|few|TRBV7-8|17
TGTGCCAGCAGCCTAATACAGGGATCCGGTTCGAACACTGAAGCTTTCTTT
CASSLIQGSGSNTEAFF
>TRBD1|TRBJ2-7|many|TRBV7-8|12
TGTGCCAGCACCGTGGGACAGTACGAGCAGTACTTC
CASTVGQYEQYF
>.|TRBJ2-5|many|TRBV7-2|11
TGTGCCAGCAGCGCCGTCGAGACCCAGTACTTC
CASSAVETQYF
>TRBD1|TRBJ2-1|.|TRBV6-4|16
TGTGCCAGCAGAGGGGATCCGGGACAGGGATACAATGAGCAGTTCTTC
CASRGDPGQGYNEQFF
>TRBD1|TRBJ2-3|many|TRBV6-1|16
TGTGCCAGCAGCCAGTCCAGGGGGCGGGGCACAGATACGCAGTATTTT
CASSQSRGRGTDTQYF
>.|TRBJ2-7|many|TRBV7-8|11
TGTGCCAGCAGCTTTAGCCACGAGCAGTACTTC
CASSFSHEQYF
>.|TRBJ2-2|many|TRBV7-6|13
TGTGCCAGCCAGGGGGGTAACACCGGGGAGCTGTTTTTT
CASQGGNTGELFF
>TRBD1|TRBJ2-7|.|TRBV20-1|16
TGCAGTGCTAAAGAGTTACAGGGGATAGGAGGCTACGAGCAGTACTTC
CSAKELQGIGGYEQYF
>.|TRBJ2-1|.|TRBV29-1|15
TGCAGCGCCGTCGGGACTCTTATCTCCAACAATGAGCAGTTCTTC
CSAVGTLISNNEQFF
>TRBD1|TRBJ1-1|few|TRBV28|12
TGTGCCATTACGTCCAGGGGGCGATGGGCTTTCTTT
CAITSRGRWAFF
>TRBD1|TRBJ1-6|.|TRBV12-3/TRBV12-4|14
TGTGCCAGCAGTAGACAGGGCAGTAATTCACCCCTCCACTTT
CASSRQGSNSPLHF